The 32 T cell receptor beta chains below come from one sample, sequenced in a study of patients and donors after allogeneic stem cell transplantation. TCRdb re-called the RT-PCR reads through MiXCR, storing one row per CDR3 protein. This table has 190,000 or so distinct CDR3 sequences, roughly two fifths appearing once. Sequenced input: blood, either unsorted or a sorted T cell fraction (not recorded which). Every receptor here comes from a human donor who was either an allogeneic HSCT recipient or a stem cell or donor lymphocyte infusion donor (not recorded which). It is not recorded whose cells these are; they may come from a transplant donor.

The CDR3 is CASSDLSEGVADTQYF. The CDR3 bases are TGCGCCAGCAGTGATTTGTCGGAGGGGGTGGCAGATACGCAGTATTTT. The chain uses TRBV10-1 and TRBJ2-3; D possibly uses TRBD1 or TRBD2 (6 bases each). This CDR3 region has 16 residues. Germline CDR1 reads WNHNN; CDR2 reads SYGVQD (reference sequence). Trimming took 3 bases from V and 4 from J, leaving 17 bases between them.

This sequence joins TRBV12-3 or TRBV12-4 and TRBJ1-6, with 11 bases that match TRBD1. The V segment lost 6 bases and the J segment 4 bases; nucleotides outside the gene matches: 2. CDR3 size: 15 residues. CDR3 bases: TGTGCCAGCAGCTGGGACAGGGGGTATAATTCACCCCTCCACTTT. Amino acid sequence: CASSWDRGYNSPLHF.

This clonotype was seen more than once but under ten times. This chain joins TRBV4-1 and TRBJ1-6; TRBD1 might be the D (5 bases). Germline lookup yields CDR1 MGHRA and CDR2 YSYEKL. Trimming took off 0 bases at V and 9 bases at J, with 21 bases between the two ends. The CDR3 has 18 amino acids. DNA of the CDR3: TGCGCCAGCAGCCAAGATCGGCTCGGGGGACTTAAGGGTTCACCCCTCCACTTT. Its protein is CASSQDRLGGLKGSPLHF.

Written as DNA, the CDR3 is TGTGCCAGCAGTTTCCCCCGGAATGAGCAGTTCTTC. Amino acids: CASSFPRNEQFF. The rearrangement uses TRBV12-3 or TRBV12-4 and TRBJ2-1, with D unclear. The CDR3 is 12 amino acids. Trimming left V 3 bases short and J 7 bases short, with 7 bases between.

This clonotype has more than one count but fewer than ten. This chain connects TRBV10-2 to TRBJ1-6, with D tentatively TRBD1 (6 bases). The CDR3 is made up of 15 amino acids. Germline-derived CDR1 and CDR2 are WSHSY and SAAADI. V was cut by 0 bases and J by 7 bases, with 10 bases left in between. The CDR3 bases are TGCGCCAGCAGTGAGTCTGGGGGGCTCAATTCACCCCTCCACTTT. Its translation is CASSESGGLNSPLHF.

This chain links TRBV29-1 with TRBJ2-3, with no clear D. Germline V gene data show CDR1 as SQVTM and CDR2 as ANQGSEA. The CDR3 spans 15 residues. Trimming removed 4 bases at V and 4 bases at J, with 18 bases between. The CDR3 is CSVGRSQSLADTQYF. The CDR3 DNA is TGCAGCGTTGGAAGATCGCAGTCACTCGCAGATACGCAGTATTTT.

This clonotype has more than one count but fewer than ten. The limits of the CDR3 on the DNA are not certain, so only TCRdb's listed CDR3 is given. J is TRBJ2-3 and V is TRBV10-3; TRBD2 is the table's D call, not checked against the DNA. Germline lookup yields CDR1 ENHRY and CDR2 SYGVKD. The CDR3 length is 16 residues, termini included. CDR3 sequence: CAISTSAGGSTDTQYF.

The rearrangement joins TRBV6-1 to TRBJ1-2; 7 bases agree with TRBD1. Trimming at V came to 7 bases and at J to 5 bases, leaving 10 bases not matched to a gene. This CDR3 spans 14 amino acids. CDR1 MNHNS and CDR2 SASEGT come from the germline V gene. The CDR3 DNA sequence: TGTGCCAGCAAGGGGGGACAGATTTTTTATGGCTACACCTTC. It yields the protein CASKGGQIFYGYTF.

This clonotype turned up a few times. The gene calls are TRBV6-5 and TRBJ1-6; D gene unclear. With 5 bases removed from V and 6 bases from J, the gap between germline ends came to 8 bases. CDR3 length equals 13 residues. Germline assignment: CDR1 MNHEY and CDR2 SVGAGI. CDR3 nucleotide sequence: TGTGCCAGCAGTGTCAGGCTTAATTCACCCCTCCACTTT. This sequence encodes CASSVRLNSPLHF.

V is TRBV4-3 and J is TRBJ2-3, with D possibly being TRBD1 (6 bases). V lost 3 bases and J 4 bases, leaving 14 bases between the germline ends. Per germline, CDR1 LGHNA and CDR2 YSLEER. This CDR3 contains 15 residues. CDR3 DNA sequence: TGCGCCAGCAGCCAGTACAGGGCCCTTGCAGATACGCAGTATTTT. This encodes CASSQYRALADTQYF.

There are many counts of this clonotype. The chain is built from TRBV28 and TRBJ1-2, with D uncertain. Trimming removed 4 bases from V and 4 bases from J, with 4 bases in between. Germline V lookup: CDR1 MDHEN, CDR2 SYDVKM. The CDR3 is 11 residues long. The DNA for the CDR3 is TGTGCCAGCAGTTCGGTCTATGGCTACACCTTC. Residues: CASSSVYGYTF.

The gene calls are TRBV15 and TRBJ2-2; D is unclear. Trimming stripped 5 bases from V and 1 base from J, with 8 bases between. Germline CDR1 and CDR2: LNHNV and YYDKDF (reference sequence). The length of the CDR3 is 14 residues. Written as DNA, the CDR3 is TGTGCCACCAGCGGATCGAAGAACACCGGGGAGCTGTTTTTT. Its protein product is CATSGSKNTGELFF.

This clonotype turned up a few times. The chain joins TRBV6-6 to TRBJ1-6; no clear D. The CDR3 extends over 15 amino acids. In germline, CDR1 is MNHNY, CDR2 SVGAGI (reference sequence). V was cut by 0 bases and J by 14 bases, with 17 bases left in between. This CDR3 reads CASSYSKRGEGTLHF. In DNA, the CDR3 is TGTGCCAGCAGTTACTCGAAGCGGGGAGAAGGCACCCTCCACTTT.

This clonotype was seen only a few times. This chain links TRBV7-2 with TRBJ1-1; D unclear. The CDR3 is 15 amino acids. Deletions cut 0 bases from V and 4 bases from J, with 12 bases between. Germline CDR1 SGHTA, CDR2 FQGNSA. The DNA of the CDR3 is TGTGCCAGCAGCTTAGCCGGCGGGTACAGCACTGAAGCTTTCTTT. Translating it yields CASSLAGGYSTEAFF.

The chain couples TRBV5-1 to TRBJ1-1, with D unclear. Trimming cost V 1 base and J 0 bases, with 10 bases left between them. The germline V gene has CDR1 SGHRS and CDR2 YFSETQ. The CDR3 loop spans 15 amino acids. The CDR3, as DNA: TGCGCCAGCAGCTTGAAGGTAGGGATGAACACTGAAGCTTTCTTT. Its protein is CASSLKVGMNTEAFF.

The chain uses TRBV13 and TRBJ2-2; D gene unclear. The CDR3 contains 13 residues. Germline V gene lookup returns CDR1 PRHDT and CDR2 FYEKMQ (reference sequence). Trimming took 5 bases from V and 1 from J, leaving 5 bases between them. CDR3 nucleotide sequence: TGTGCCAGCAGCCGGTGGAACACCGGGGAGCTGTTTTTT. Translated: CASSRWNTGELFF.

There are a few counts of this clonotype. The chain recombines TRBV12-3 or TRBV12-4 with TRBJ1-3; D is ambiguous. V gave up 5 bases and J gave up 5 bases, with 10 bases separating them. The CDR3 consists of 13 residues. CDR3 protein: CASSPPIRNTIYF. The CDR3 region has the DNA TGTGCCAGCAGTCCTCCAATTAGAAACACCATATATTTT.

The rearrangement links TRBV5-1 to TRBJ2-2, with TRBD1 identical over 7 bases. V shed 0 bases and J 3 bases; nucleotides not matched to a gene: 2. The CDR3 spans 15 residues. Germline V gene data show CDR1 as SGHRS and CDR2 as YFSETQ. The CDR3: CASSLVTGDTGELFF. The CDR3 DNA sequence: TGCGCCAGCAGCTTGGTTACAGGGGACACCGGGGAGCTGTTTTTT. Full variable domain (outside the CDR3, taken from reference TRBV5-1 and TRBJ2-2): KAGVTQTPRYLIKTRGQQVTLSCSPISGHRSVSWYQQTPGQGLQFLFEYFSETQRNKGNFPGRFSGRQFSNSRSEMNVSTLELGDSALYLCASSLVTGDTGELFFGEGSRLTVL.

Only a few counts were recorded for this clonotype. The chain joins TRBV14 to TRBJ2-4, with D possibly being TRBD1 (5 bases). This CDR3 comprises 15 residues. Trimming shortened V by 1 base and J by 3 bases, and 10 bases separated the two germline ends. Germline V gene lookup returns CDR1 SGHDN and CDR2 FVKESK. CDR3 sequence: CASSQAGHRKNIQYF. CDR3 sequence (DNA): TGTGCCAGCAGCCAAGCCGGACATCGCAAAAACATTCAGTACTTC.

This chain connects TRBV28 to TRBJ1-2, with 10 nucleotides matching TRBD1. J lost 7 bases, V lost 5 bases, and 4 bases had no gene match. CDR3 length: 13 residues. Looked up from germline, CDR1 is MDHEN and CDR2 is SYDVKM. CDR3 protein: CASSIRQGAGYTF. As DNA, the CDR3 is TGTGCCAGCAGTATACGACAGGGGGCTGGCTACACCTTC.

The count of this clonotype is one. This chain joins TRBV5-6 and TRBJ2-5; 10 bases align to TRBD2. Germline CDR1 SGHDT, CDR2 YYEEEE. The CDR3 covers 15 residues. V trimming: 3 bases; J trimming: 5 bases; junction bases outside the gene matches: 7. CDR3 sequence (DNA): TGTGCCAGCAGCTCATTAGCGGGGGGCCGGGAGACCCAGTACTTC. Its translation: CASSSLAGGRETQYF.

This rearrangement joins TRBV12-3 or TRBV12-4 to TRBJ1-5, with 7 positions matching TRBD1. This CDR3 contains 17 residues. V shed 0 bases and J 3 bases; nucleotides not matched to a gene: 8. As DNA, the CDR3 is TGTGCCAGCAGTTTAGCCTACCCTACAGGGGACAATCAGCCCCAGCATTTT. Protein: CASSLAYPTGDNQPQHF.

The chain recombines TRBV12-3 or TRBV12-4 with TRBJ1-1; D possibly corresponds to TRBD1 (5 bases). This CDR3 has 13 amino acids. Between the trimmed V and J ends, which lost 3 bases and 6 bases, there was a span of 11 bases. CDR3 in DNA: TGTGCCAGCAGTTTTCAGGGCAACCCTGAAGCTTTCTTT. This encodes CASSFQGNPEAFF.

This clonotype was observed a handful of times. The V and J genes are TRBV12-3 or TRBV12-4 and TRBJ1-2; D unclear. V lost 7 bases to trimming and J lost 7 bases, with 25 bases between them. The CDR3 runs 16 residues. The CDR3 sequence: CASTFSPQAWLFGYTF. The CDR3 nucleotides read TGTGCCAGCACCTTCTCCCCCCAGGCGTGGCTGTTTGGCTACACCTTC.

This chain connects TRBV6-1 to TRBJ1-1; TRBD1 aligns across 8 bases. J lost 0 bases, V lost 6 bases, and 6 bases had no gene match. Per germline, CDR1 MNHNS and CDR2 SASEGT. The CDR3 runs to 15 residues. The CDR3 spells CASSRDRTLNTEAFF. Written as DNA, the CDR3 is TGTGCCAGCAGCCGGGACAGGACCTTGAACACTGAAGCTTTCTTT.

V is TRBV3-1 and J is TRBJ1-5; D gene ambiguous. The CDR3 length is 13 residues. Germline V gene data show CDR1 as LGHDT and CDR2 as YNNKEL (reference sequence). The germline V and J ends were trimmed by 3 bases and 10 bases, with 13 bases remaining between them. The CDR3 sequence: CASSQGSFRPQHF. The CDR3 nucleotides are TGTGCCAGCAGCCAGGGTAGTTTCAGACCCCAGCATTTT.

V is TRBV29-1 and J is TRBJ1-1; the match to TRBD1 covers 7 bases. The junction had 5 bases not matched to a gene; V was cut back by 7 bases and J by 6 bases. The CDR3 totals 11 residues. Germline CDR1 is SQVTM and CDR2 is ANQGSEA. The chain's CDR3 is CSAGRGAEAFF. The CDR3 bases are TGCAGCGCTGGCAGGGGGGCTGAAGCTTTCTTT.

In nucleotides, the CDR3 is TGTGCCAGCAGCCACAGGGGGCGCAACGGTGAAAAACTGTTTTTT. Residues: CASSHRGRNGEKLFF. V and J are TRBV5-6 and TRBJ1-4, with TRBD1 identical over 9 bases. J lost 7 bases, V lost 4 bases, and 8 bases had no gene match. The CDR3 runs to 15 residues. CDR1 SGHDT and CDR2 YYEEEE come from the germline V gene. Full variable domain (remainder filled in from reference TRBV5-6 and TRBJ1-4): DAGVTQSPTHLIKTRGQQVTLRCSPKSGHDTVSWYQQALGQGPQFIFQYYEEEERQRGNFPDRFSGHQFPNYSSELNVNALLLGDSALYLCASSHRGRNGEKLFFGSGTQLSVL.

V is TRBV7-8 and J is TRBJ1-1; D not certain. The CDR3 is made up of 16 amino acids. V gave up 5 bases and J gave up 5 bases, with 21 bases separating them. Germline V gene data show CDR1 as SGHVS and CDR2 as FQNEAQ. The CDR3 DNA reads as TGTGCCAGCAGCAAACCTGGGGATGGGGTCCATACTGAAGCTTTCTTT. This codes for CASSKPGDGVHTEAFF.

The chain is built from TRBV7-8 and TRBJ1-2, with D perhaps TRBD1 (5 bases). The V and J ends lost 5 bases and 5 bases respectively, with 12 bases between them. The germline V gene has CDR1 SGHVS and CDR2 FQNEAQ. The CDR3 is 13 residues long. Here the CDR3 reads CASSGRAGYGYTF. DNA of the CDR3: TGTGCCAGCAGCGGGCGGGCAGGGTATGGCTACACCTTC.

The chain has TRBV10-2 and TRBJ2-5; D possibly corresponds to TRBD2 (6 bases). The germline V gene has CDR1 WSHSY and CDR2 SAAADI. V was pared by 4 bases and J by 1 base, with 10 bases between. This CDR3 comprises 14 residues. CDR3 DNA sequence: TGCGCCAGCAGTGGGCTAGCGCCCCAAGAGACCCAGTACTTC. Translation: CASSGLAPQETQYF.

This clonotype appeared a few times. This chain connects TRBV12-3 or TRBV12-4 to TRBJ1-3; D is unresolved. V lost 3 bases, J lost 4 bases, and 13 bases lay in between. The CDR3 contains 15 residues. In nucleotides, the CDR3 is TGTGCCAGCAGTTTCCCGAAGTTTAGAGGAAACACCATATATTTT. Its protein product is CASSFPKFRGNTIYF.